These 8 T cell receptor beta chains were all obtained from the same sample, sequenced in a study of T cells in localized non-small cell lung cancer (dated by TCRdb to 2020 to 2022). The library was generated by the immunoSEQ multiplex PCR assay. TCRdb limited this immuneACCESS table to in-frame rearrangements with V and J called. A share of clones is missing; checked studies link under half to unresolved V genes, and the rest is unexplained. For this sample the table gives about 59,000 clones, of which approximately 91% were detected only once. 15% to 20% of the sample lies in the top ten. The sample here was peripheral blood, taken before any cancer treatment. These receptors were taken from a man aged 40-75 years with stage I lung adenocarcinoma.

The chain links TRBV4-1 to TRBJ1-1, with a weak D call TRBD1 (5 bases). Germline-derived CDR1 and CDR2 are MGHRA and YSYEKL. V was clipped by 3 bases and J by 0 bases, with 26 bases between them. The CDR3 totals 20 residues. The CDR3 nucleotides read TGCGCCAGCAGCCAGGGAGGAGTCGGGGGGGACTTTTTTATGAACACTGAAGCTTTCTTT. Translating gives CASSQGGVGGDFFMNTEAFF.

The chain links TRBV28 to TRBJ2-5; tentatively, D is TRBD1 (5 bases). There are 18 residues in the CDR3. V dropped 3 bases and J dropped 2 bases, with 22 bases sitting between them. Germline-derived CDR1 and CDR2 are MDHEN and SYDVKM. CDR3 sequence: CASSFEPGQPYLQETQYF. For the CDR3, the DNA is TGTGCCAGCAGTTTCGAGCCAGGGCAACCCTACCTACAAGAGACCCAGTACTTC.

CDR3 sequence reads: CASIFYNEQFF. CDR3 coding DNA: TGTGCCAGCATCTTCTACAATGAGCAGTTCTTC. The chain combines TRBV27 with TRBJ2-1, with D unresolved. Germline V gives CDR1 MNHEY, CDR2 SMNVEV (reference sequence). This CDR3 region has 11 residues. V was trimmed by 7 bases and J by 3 bases, leaving 4 bases between them.

V gene TRBV7-3 combines with J gene TRBJ2-3; the match to TRBD2 covers 8 bases. The CDR3 totals 15 residues. Looked up from germline, CDR1 is SGHTA and CDR2 is FQGTGA. The V and J ends lost 3 bases and 3 bases, in that order; junction bases with no gene match: 5. The chain's CDR3 is CASSFGSSGTDTQYF. CDR3 coding DNA: TGTGCCAGCAGCTTCGGGTCTAGCGGGACAGATACGCAGTATTTT.

J is TRBJ2-7 and V is TRBV2, with 10 bases identical to TRBD1. With 7 bases clipped from V and 1 base from J, the junction kept 4 bases outside the gene matches. The CDR3 runs to 14 residues. Germline lookup yields CDR1 SNHLY and CDR2 FYNNEI. In nucleotides, the CDR3 is TGTGCCAGCAAAACGGGACAGGGGTCCTACGAGCAGTACTTC. It encodes CASKTGQGSYEQYF.

The chain has TRBV5-1 and TRBJ2-1; D may be TRBD1 or TRBD2 (5 bases each). The germline V and J ends were trimmed by 4 bases and 0 bases, with 14 bases remaining between them. There are 16 residues in the CDR3. Looked up from germline, CDR1 is SGHRS and CDR2 is YFSETQ. The CDR3 loop reads CASSRGTSSSYNEQFF. The DNA of the CDR3 is TGCGCCAGCAGCCGAGGGACCTCTAGCTCCTACAATGAGCAGTTCTTC.

The CDR3 reads CASSKTGSGNTIYF. The CDR3 DNA is TGTGCCAGCAGCAAGACAGGGTCTGGAAACACCATATATTTT. V usage is TRBV6-5 and J usage is TRBJ1-3, with 7 bases lining up with TRBD1. The CDR3 spans 14 residues. Germline-derived CDR1 and CDR2 are MNHEY and SVGAGI. V shed 6 bases and J 1 base; nucleotides not matched to a gene: 3.

The rearrangement uses TRBV4-3 and TRBJ2-5, with D perhaps TRBD2 (5 bases). Germline V gives CDR1 LGHNA, CDR2 YSLEER. This CDR3 is built from 15 residues. V lost 4 bases, J lost 2 bases, and 14 bases lay in between. The DNA of the CDR3 is TGCGCCAGCAGCCGCTCCTTTACTAGACAAGAGACCCAGTACTTC. Its protein is CASSRSFTRQETQYF.